The sequence of this TCR beta chain was determined in a study of Graves' ophthalmopathy and Graves' hyperthyroidism. The study's findings and limits: Blood also carried most expanded thyroid clonotypes exceeding 0.001 frequency.

The TCR beta CDR3 regions underwent amplification from RNA transcripts. The first-round RT-PCR employed HTBI primers together with the Qiagen OneStep RT-PCR kit. A multiplex PCR was then performed as the second round. TCRdb processed the multiplex PCR reads anew with MiXCR; each CDR3 protein has one entry. The sample contains more than 1,000,000 distinct CDR3 sequences, around a third of which appear only once. As for this clonotype: Its antigen is not identified.

Germline CDR1 and CDR2: SQVTM and ANQGSEA. The J segment lost 2 bases and the V segment lost 7 bases, leaving 9 bases of the junction unmatched. The CDR3 spans 16 residues. The chain carries TRBV29-1 and TRBJ1-4, with TRBD1 matching 11 bases. The clonotype was recovered from an adult man with Graves' hyperthyroidism. What was sequenced was peripheral blood or thyroid tissue (not recorded which). CDR3 in amino acids: CSGDLGTGGTNEKLFF. The CDR3 bases are TGCAGCGGAGACCTAGGGACAGGGGGTACTAATGAAAAACTGTTTTTT. The whole variable domain, filled in from reference TRBV29-1 and TRBJ1-4, reads SAVISQKPSRDICQRGTSLTIQCQVDSQVTMMFWYRQQPGQSLTLIATANQGSEATYESGFVIDKFPISRPNLTFSTLTVSNMSPEDSSIYLCSGDLGTGGTNEKLFFGSGTQLSVL.